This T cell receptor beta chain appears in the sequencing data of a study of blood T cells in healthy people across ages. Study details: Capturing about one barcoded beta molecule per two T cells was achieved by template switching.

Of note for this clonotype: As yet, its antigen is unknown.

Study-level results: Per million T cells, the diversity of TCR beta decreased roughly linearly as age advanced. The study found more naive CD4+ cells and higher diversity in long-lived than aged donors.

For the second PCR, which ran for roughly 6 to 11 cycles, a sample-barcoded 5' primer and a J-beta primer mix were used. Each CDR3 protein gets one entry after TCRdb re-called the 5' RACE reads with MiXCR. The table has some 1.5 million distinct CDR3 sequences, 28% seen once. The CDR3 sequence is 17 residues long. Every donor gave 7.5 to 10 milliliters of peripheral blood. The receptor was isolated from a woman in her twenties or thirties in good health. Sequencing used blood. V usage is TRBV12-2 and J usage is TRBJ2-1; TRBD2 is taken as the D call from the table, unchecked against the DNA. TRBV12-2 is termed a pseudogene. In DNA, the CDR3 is TGTACAAGTCGCCCGAGACGACTAGCGGGGGGATACAATGAGCAGTTCTTC. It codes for CTSRPRRLAGGYNEQFF.